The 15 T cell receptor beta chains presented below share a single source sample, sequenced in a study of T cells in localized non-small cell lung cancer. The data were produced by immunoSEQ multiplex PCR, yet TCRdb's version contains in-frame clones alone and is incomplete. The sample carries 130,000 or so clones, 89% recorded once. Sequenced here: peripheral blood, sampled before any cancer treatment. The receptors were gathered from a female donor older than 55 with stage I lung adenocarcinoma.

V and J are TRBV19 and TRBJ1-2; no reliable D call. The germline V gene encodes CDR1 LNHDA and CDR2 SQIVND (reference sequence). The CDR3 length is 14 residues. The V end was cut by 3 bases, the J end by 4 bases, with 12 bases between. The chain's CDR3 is CASSIQSGLYGYTF. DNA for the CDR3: TGTGCCAGTAGTATCCAAAGCGGACTCTATGGCTACACCTTC. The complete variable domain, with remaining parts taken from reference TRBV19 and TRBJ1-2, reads DGGITQSPKYLFRKEGQNVTLSCEQNLNHDAMYWYRQDPGQGLRLIYYSQIVNDFQKGDIAEGYSVSREKKESFPLTVTSAQKNPTAFYLCASSIQSGLYGYTFGSGTRLTVV.

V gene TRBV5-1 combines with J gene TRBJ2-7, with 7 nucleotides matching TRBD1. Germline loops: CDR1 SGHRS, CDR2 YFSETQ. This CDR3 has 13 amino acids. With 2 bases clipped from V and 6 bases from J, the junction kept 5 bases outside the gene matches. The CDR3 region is CASSFTGAAEQYF. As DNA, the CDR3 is TGCGCCAGCAGCTTCACAGGGGCCGCCGAGCAGTACTTC.

As DNA, the CDR3 is TGTGCCAGCAGCCAAGCGGTGAGCTCCTACAATGAGCAGTTCTTC. Translated, it gives CASSQAVSSYNEQFF. The rearrangement uses TRBV5-4 and TRBJ2-1, with a possible D match to TRBD2 (5 bases). CDR3 length: 15 amino acids. V was shortened by 4 bases and J by 0 bases, with 11 bases between the two germline ends. Looked up from germline, CDR1 is SGHNT and CDR2 is YYREEE (reference sequence).

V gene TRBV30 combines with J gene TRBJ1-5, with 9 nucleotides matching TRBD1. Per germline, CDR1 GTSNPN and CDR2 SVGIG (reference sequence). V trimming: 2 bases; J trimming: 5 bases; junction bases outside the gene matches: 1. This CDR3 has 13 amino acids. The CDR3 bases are TGTGCCTGGAGTCGGACAGGGGATCAGCCCCAGCATTTT. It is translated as CAWSRTGDQPQHF.

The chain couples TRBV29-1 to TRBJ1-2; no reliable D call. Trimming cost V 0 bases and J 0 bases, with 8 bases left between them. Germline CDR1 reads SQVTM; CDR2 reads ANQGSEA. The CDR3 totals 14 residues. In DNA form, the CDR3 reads TGCAGCGTTGAAGAGCGGCAGGCTAACTATGGCTACACCTTC. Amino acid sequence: CSVEERQANYGYTF.

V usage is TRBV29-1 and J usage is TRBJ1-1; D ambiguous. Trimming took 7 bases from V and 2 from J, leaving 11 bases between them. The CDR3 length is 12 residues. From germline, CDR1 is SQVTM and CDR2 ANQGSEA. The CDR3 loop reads CSAHIGNTEAFF. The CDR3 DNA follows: TGCAGCGCCCATATTGGTAACACTGAAGCTTTCTTT.

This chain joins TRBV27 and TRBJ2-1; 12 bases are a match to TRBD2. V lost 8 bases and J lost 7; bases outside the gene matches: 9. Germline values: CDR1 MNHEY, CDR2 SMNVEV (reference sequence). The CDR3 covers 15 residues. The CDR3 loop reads CASVTRGLAGNEQFF. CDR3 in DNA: TGTGCCAGCGTAACAAGGGGACTAGCGGGTAATGAGCAGTTCTTC.

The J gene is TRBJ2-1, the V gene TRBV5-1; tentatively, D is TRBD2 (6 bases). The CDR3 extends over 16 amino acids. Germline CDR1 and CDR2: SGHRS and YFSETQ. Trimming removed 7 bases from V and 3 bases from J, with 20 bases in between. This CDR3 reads CASGYGSGVIYNEQFF. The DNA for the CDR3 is TGCGCCAGCGGCTATGGGTCGGGAGTTATCTACAATGAGCAGTTCTTC.

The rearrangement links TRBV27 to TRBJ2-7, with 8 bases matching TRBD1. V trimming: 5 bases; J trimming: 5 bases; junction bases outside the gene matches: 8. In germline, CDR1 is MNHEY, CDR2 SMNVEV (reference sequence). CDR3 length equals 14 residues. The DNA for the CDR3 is TGTGCCAGCAGTCCCAGGGGGCTAGCAGACGAGCAGTACTTC. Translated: CASSPRGLADEQYF.

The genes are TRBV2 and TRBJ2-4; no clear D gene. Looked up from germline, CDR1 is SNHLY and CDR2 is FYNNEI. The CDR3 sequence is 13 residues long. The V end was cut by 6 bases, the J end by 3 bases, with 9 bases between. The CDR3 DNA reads TGTGCCAGCAGGAGGTGGGACAAAAACATTCAGTACTTC. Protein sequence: CASRRWDKNIQYF. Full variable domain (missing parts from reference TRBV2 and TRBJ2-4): EPEVTQTPSHQVTQMGQEVILRCVPISNHLYFYWYRQILGQKVEFLVSFYNNEISEKSEIFDDQFSVERPDGSNFTLKIRSTKLEDSAMYFCASRRWDKNIQYFGAGTRLSVL.

The CDR3 loop is CASSNVQLGYNEQFF. Written as DNA, the CDR3 is TGTGCCAGTAGTAACGTCCAGCTGGGTTACAATGAGCAGTTCTTC. This sequence joins TRBV19 and TRBJ2-1, with D uncertain. CDR1 LNHDA and CDR2 SQIVND come from the germline V gene (reference sequence). There are 15 residues in the CDR3. The V gene lost 4 bases and the J gene lost 4 bases, with 14 bases spanning the gap. The entire variable domain, with the rest obtained from reference TRBV19 and TRBJ2-1, is as follows: DGGITQSPKYLFRKEGQNVTLSCEQNLNHDAMYWYRQDPGQGLRLIYYSQIVNDFQKGDIAEGYSVSREKKESFPLTVTSAQKNPTAFYLCASSNVQLGYNEQFFGPGTRLTVL.

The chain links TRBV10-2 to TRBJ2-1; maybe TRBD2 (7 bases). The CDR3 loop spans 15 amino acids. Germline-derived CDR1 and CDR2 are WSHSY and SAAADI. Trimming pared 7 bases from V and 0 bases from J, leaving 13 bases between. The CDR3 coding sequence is TGCGCCAGCATGGGGGGGGGCAGCTCCTACAATGAGCAGTTCTTC. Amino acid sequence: CASMGGGSSYNEQFF.

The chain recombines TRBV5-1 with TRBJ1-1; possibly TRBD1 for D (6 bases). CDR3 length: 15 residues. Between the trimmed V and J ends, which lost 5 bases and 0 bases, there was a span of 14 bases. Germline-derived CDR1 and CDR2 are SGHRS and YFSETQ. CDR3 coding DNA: TGCGCCAGCAGGCCCGGGACAAACTTGAACACTGAAGCTTTCTTT. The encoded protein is CASRPGTNLNTEAFF.

CDR3 protein: CASSGDREGRGEQYF. The CDR3 DNA is TGTGCCAGCAGCGGGGACCGGGAGGGCCGAGGAGAGCAGTACTTC. The genes are TRBV9 and TRBJ2-7; 8 nucleotides align to TRBD2. The germline gives CDR1 SGDLS, CDR2 YYNGEE. The CDR3 consists of 15 residues. The trim removed 3 bases at V and 7 bases at J, leaving 12 bases unmatched. Together with reference TRBV9 and TRBJ2-7, the CDR3 gives the full variable domain: DSGVTQTPKHLITATGQRVTLRCSPRSGDLSVYWYQQSLDQGLQFLIQYYNGEERAKGNILERFSAQQFPDLHSELNLSSLELGDSALYFCASSGDREGRGEQYFGPGTRLTVT.

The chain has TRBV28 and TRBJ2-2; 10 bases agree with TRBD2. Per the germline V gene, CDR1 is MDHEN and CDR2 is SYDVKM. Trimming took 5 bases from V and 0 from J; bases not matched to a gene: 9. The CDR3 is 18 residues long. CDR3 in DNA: TGTGCCAGCAGTCGCCCTAGCGGGAGAACCCCGAACACCGGGGAGCTGTTTTTT. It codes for CASSRPSGRTPNTGELFF.